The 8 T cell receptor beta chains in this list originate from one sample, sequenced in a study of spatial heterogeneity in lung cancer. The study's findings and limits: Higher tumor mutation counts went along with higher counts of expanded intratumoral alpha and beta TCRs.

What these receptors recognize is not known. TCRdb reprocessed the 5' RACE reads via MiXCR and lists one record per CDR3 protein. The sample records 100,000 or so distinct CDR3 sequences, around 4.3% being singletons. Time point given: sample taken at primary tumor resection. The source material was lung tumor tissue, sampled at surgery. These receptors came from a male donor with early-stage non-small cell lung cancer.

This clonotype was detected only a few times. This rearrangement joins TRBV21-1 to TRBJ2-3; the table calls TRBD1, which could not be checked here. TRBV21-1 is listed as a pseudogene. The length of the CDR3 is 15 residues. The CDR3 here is CASSNTGFTTDTQYF. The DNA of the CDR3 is TGTGCCAGCAGCAACACGGGATTTACCACAGATACGCAGTATTTT.

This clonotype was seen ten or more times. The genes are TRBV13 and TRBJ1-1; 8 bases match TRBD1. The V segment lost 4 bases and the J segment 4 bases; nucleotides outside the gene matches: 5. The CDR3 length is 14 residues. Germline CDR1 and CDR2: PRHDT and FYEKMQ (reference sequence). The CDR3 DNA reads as TGTGCCAGCAGCTCACAGGGGGTTGCCACTGAAGCTTTCTTT. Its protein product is CASSSQGVATEAFF.

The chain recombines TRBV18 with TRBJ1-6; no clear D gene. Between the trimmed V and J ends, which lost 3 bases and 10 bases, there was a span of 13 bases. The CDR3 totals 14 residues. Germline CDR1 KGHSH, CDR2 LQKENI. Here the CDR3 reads CASSPPRAGSPLHF. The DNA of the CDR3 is TGTGCCAGCTCACCCCCCCGGGCCGGATCACCCCTCCACTTT.

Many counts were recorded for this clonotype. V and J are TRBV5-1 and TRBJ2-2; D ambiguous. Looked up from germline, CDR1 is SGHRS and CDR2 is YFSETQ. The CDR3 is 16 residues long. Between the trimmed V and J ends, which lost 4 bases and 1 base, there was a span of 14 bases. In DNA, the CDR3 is TGCGCCAGCAGCCAGCCGGTGGCGTTGAACACCGGGGAGCTGTTTTTT. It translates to CASSQPVALNTGELFF.

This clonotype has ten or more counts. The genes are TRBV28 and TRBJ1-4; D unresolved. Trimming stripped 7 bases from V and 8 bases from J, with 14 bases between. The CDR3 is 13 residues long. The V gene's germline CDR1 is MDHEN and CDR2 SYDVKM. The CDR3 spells CASKGRVGEKLFF. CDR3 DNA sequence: TGTGCCAGCAAAGGGAGAGTGGGGGAAAAACTGTTTTTT.

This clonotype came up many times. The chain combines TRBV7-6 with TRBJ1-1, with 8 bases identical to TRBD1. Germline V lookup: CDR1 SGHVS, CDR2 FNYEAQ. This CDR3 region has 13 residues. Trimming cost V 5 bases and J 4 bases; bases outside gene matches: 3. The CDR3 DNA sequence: TGTGCCAGCAGCCTTACAGGGGGCACTGAAGCTTTCTTT. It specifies CASSLTGGTEAFF.

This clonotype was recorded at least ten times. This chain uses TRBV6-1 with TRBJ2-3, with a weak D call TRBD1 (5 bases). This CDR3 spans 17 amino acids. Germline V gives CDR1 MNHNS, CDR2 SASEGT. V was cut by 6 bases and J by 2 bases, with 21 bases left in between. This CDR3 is CASREFDRGAYTDTQYF. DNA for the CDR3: TGTGCCAGCAGGGAGTTTGACAGAGGCGCTTACACAGATACGCAGTATTTT.

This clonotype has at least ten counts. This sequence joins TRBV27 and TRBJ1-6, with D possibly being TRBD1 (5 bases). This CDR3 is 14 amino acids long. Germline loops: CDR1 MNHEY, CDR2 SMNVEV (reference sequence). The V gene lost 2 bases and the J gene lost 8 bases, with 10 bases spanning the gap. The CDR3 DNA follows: TGTGCCAGCAGTTTAGGGGGTTGGTATTCACCCCTCCACTTT. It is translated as CASSLGGWYSPLHF.